The 27 T cell receptor beta chains listed next were all sequenced from one sample in a study of blood T cell repertoires in COVID-19. Only in-frame clones appear in the TCRdb table, and some are missing; sequencing was by immunoSEQ multiplex PCR. The data contain 200,000 to 250,000 clones, 88% of them singletons. Sample: PBMCs or T cells enriched from blood (not recorded which). Receptor source: a woman in her twenties or thirties who had been exposed to COVID-19.

This sequence joins TRBV15 and TRBJ2-3, with 8 bases aligning to TRBD2. V lost 1 base to trimming and J lost 0 bases; unmatched junction nucleotides: 9. The CDR3 spans 18 residues. Germline V lookup: CDR1 LNHNV, CDR2 YYDKDF (reference sequence). In DNA form, the CDR3 reads TGTGCCACCAGCAGAGGAGGGTTAGCGGGGCTCAGCACAGATACGCAGTATTTT. Translating gives CATSRGGLAGLSTDTQYF. The full variable domain, with the rest looked up from reference TRBV15 and TRBJ2-3, is DAMVIQNPRYQVTQFGKPVTLSCSQTLNHNVMYWYQQKSSQAPKLLFHYYDKDFNNEADTPDNFQSRRPNTSFCFLDIRSPGLGDTAMYLCATSRGGLAGLSTDTQYFGPGTRLTVL.

The J gene is TRBJ1-5, the V gene TRBV7-2; 7 bases map to TRBD1. Germline values: CDR1 SGHTA, CDR2 FQGNSA. CDR3 length equals 14 residues. J gave up 7 bases and V 1 base, and 4 bases lay outside the gene matches. The CDR3: CASSLGQGEQPQHF. The CDR3 region has the DNA TGTGCCAGCAGCTTAGGACAGGGCGAACAGCCCCAGCATTTT.

The chain employs TRBV2 and TRBJ2-5; 11 bases are a match to TRBD2. J was trimmed by 2 bases and V by 6 bases; bases with no gene match: 2. CDR1 and CDR2 (germline): SNHLY, FYNNEI. The CDR3 totals 14 residues. The CDR3 coding sequence is TGTGCCAGCAGCCGGACTAGCGGGCAAGAGACCCAGTACTTC. Its protein product is CASSRTSGQETQYF.

V gene TRBV7-2 combines with J gene TRBJ2-7; 9 bases align to TRBD2. Germline values: CDR1 SGHTA, CDR2 FQGNSA. V was pared by 8 bases and J by 4 bases, with 12 bases of the junction left unmatched. The CDR3 runs 15 residues. The CDR3 DNA is TGTGCCAGCGCGGGGGGGATCGCCCCTTCATACGAGCAGTACTTC. Translation: CASAGGIAPSYEQYF.

This clone was observed once. The chain employs TRBV4-1 and TRBJ2-1, with 9 bases aligning to TRBD2. J gave up 5 bases and V 3 bases, and 11 bases lay outside the gene matches. The CDR3 runs to 17 residues. Germline V lookup: CDR1 MGHRA, CDR2 YSYEKL. CDR3 sequence reads: CASSQGRASGANNEQFF. In DNA, the CDR3 is TGCGCCAGCAGCCAGGGGAGGGCTAGCGGGGCCAACAATGAGCAGTTCTTC.

The chain recombines TRBV9 with TRBJ2-7, with 11 bases aligning to TRBD2. The CDR3 loop spans 14 amino acids. CDR1 is SGDLS and CDR2 is YYNGEE in the germline V gene. The V gene end was trimmed by 3 bases and the J gene end by 3 bases; junction bases not matched to a gene: 2. The CDR3 bases are TGTGCCAGCAGCGGGGGGACTAGCGGCTACGAGCAGTACTTC. The encoded protein is CASSGGTSGYEQYF. Variable domain in full (rest from reference TRBV9 and TRBJ2-7): DSGVTQTPKHLITATGQRVTLRCSPRSGDLSVYWYQQSLDQGLQFLIQYYNGEERAKGNILERFSAQQFPDLHSELNLSSLELGDSALYFCASSGGTSGYEQYFGPGTRLTVT.

V gene TRBV10-3 combines with J gene TRBJ2-3; 12 bases align to TRBD2. CDR1 ENHRY and CDR2 SYGVKD come from the germline V gene. The CDR3 runs to 15 residues. Germline trimming cut 11 bases from V and 8 bases from J; bases unmatched to any gene: 14. The CDR3 loop reads CAAAGGTSGQGTQYF. CDR3 nucleotides: TGTGCCGCAGCGGGGGGGACTAGCGGGCAGGGTACGCAGTATTTT.

The chain is built from TRBV6-5 and TRBJ2-5; no definite D call. CDR1 is MNHEY, CDR2 SVGAGI, per germline. CDR3 length: 11 residues. Deletions cut 6 bases from V and 3 bases from J, with 5 bases between. The DNA of the CDR3 is TGTGCCAGCAGCCACAAAGAGACCCAGTACTTC. This encodes CASSHKETQYF.

CDR3 sequence (DNA): TGTGCCAGCAGTTTATACGGGTCAAATCAGCCCCAGCATTTT. Residues: CASSLYGSNQPQHF. The genes are TRBV28 and TRBJ1-5; no clear D. Per the germline V gene, CDR1 is MDHEN and CDR2 is SYDVKM. V gave up 1 base and J gave up 4 bases, with 8 bases separating them. The CDR3 is 14 residues long.

The chain recombines TRBV29-1 with TRBJ1-1; possibly TRBD1 for D (6 bases). Germline CDR1 and CDR2: SQVTM and ANQGSEA. Between the trimmed V and J ends, which lost 8 bases and 4 bases, there was a span of 17 bases. This CDR3 has 13 residues. The CDR3 nucleotides read TGCAGCCCCTATGGGGGCCTCGGCACTGAAGCTTTCTTT. Protein product: CSPYGGLGTEAFF.

This chain uses TRBV4-2 with TRBJ2-5; 8 nucleotides align to TRBD1. Germline CDR1 LGHNA, CDR2 YNFKEQ. The V segment lost 6 bases and the J segment 3 bases; nucleotides outside the gene matches: 12. The CDR3 is 16 residues long. The CDR3 bases are TGTGCCAGCAGTAAAGCCGCGGGACAGGCTGAAGAGACCCAGTACTTC. Its translation is CASSKAAGQAEETQYF.

The V and J genes are TRBV5-4 and TRBJ2-7; 10 positions agree with TRBD2. V gave up 3 bases and J gave up 0 bases; unmatched junction bases: 3. The CDR3 sequence is 15 residues long. Germline V gene lookup returns CDR1 SGHNT and CDR2 YYREEE (reference sequence). CDR3 DNA sequence: TGTGCCAGCAGCTCGGGACTAGCGAACTCCTACGAGCAGTACTTC. The encoded protein is CASSSGLANSYEQYF.

The V call is TRBV9, the J call TRBJ2-5; D is undetermined. The germline gives CDR1 SGDLS, CDR2 YYNGEE. V was pared by 0 bases and J by 3 bases, with 6 bases between. The CDR3 loop spans 13 amino acids. In DNA form, the CDR3 reads TGTGCCAGCAGCGTAGCCAGTAAAGAGACCCAGTACTTC. Its translation: CASSVASKETQYF.

V and J are TRBV19 and TRBJ2-1; unclear D gene. The CDR3 extends over 12 amino acids. Germline V lookup: CDR1 LNHDA, CDR2 SQIVND (reference sequence). Between the trimmed V and J ends, which lost 4 bases and 6 bases, there was a span of 7 bases. The CDR3 here is CASSTHTNEQFF. For the CDR3, the DNA is TGTGCCAGTAGTACCCACACCAATGAGCAGTTCTTC.

The genes are TRBV3-1 (or the pseudogene TRBV3-2) and TRBJ2-7, with unresolved D. This CDR3 is built from 14 residues. Between the trimmed V and J ends, which lost 4 bases and 2 bases, there was a span of 12 bases. From germline, CDR1 is LGHDT and CDR2 YNNKEL (reference sequence). The CDR3 region has the DNA TGTGCCAGCAGCCTAGGTCGAACAGCCTACGAGCAGTACTTC. This gives the protein CASSLGRTAYEQYF.

The chain couples TRBV7-9 to TRBJ2-1; 9 bases are shared with TRBD1. V dropped 4 bases and J dropped 7; count of bases not matched to a gene: 11. Germline V gene lookup returns CDR1 SEHNR and CDR2 FQNEAQ (reference sequence). CDR3 size: 16 residues. CDR3 region: CASSSRDRVVENEQFF. As DNA, the CDR3 is TGTGCCAGCAGCTCGCGGGACAGGGTAGTGGAAAATGAGCAGTTCTTC.

The rearrangement uses TRBV3-1 (or the pseudogene TRBV3-2) and TRBJ2-5; D remains ambiguous. There are 16 residues in the CDR3. Germline V lookup: CDR1 LGHDT, CDR2 YNNKEL (reference sequence). Trimming shortened V by 0 bases and J by 5 bases, and 16 bases separated the two germline ends. This CDR3 reads CASSQEARRYGETQYF. The CDR3 DNA reads TGTGCCAGCAGCCAAGAAGCCCGACGGTACGGGGAGACCCAGTACTTC.

The rearrangement joins TRBV28 to TRBJ2-3; a weak D match, TRBD1 (6 bases). Trimming cost V 3 bases and J 10 bases, with 11 bases left between them. Germline V gives CDR1 MDHEN, CDR2 SYDVKM. The CDR3 loop spans 12 amino acids. The DNA for the CDR3 is TGTGCCAGCAGTTTTAGGGGGAGTCCGCAGTATTTT. Translated: CASSFRGSPQYF.

The chain has TRBV3-1 (or the pseudogene TRBV3-2) and TRBJ2-7, with 9 nucleotides matching TRBD1. Germline values: CDR1 LGHDT, CDR2 YNNKEL (reference sequence). The CDR3 covers 15 residues. The trim removed 0 bases at V and 3 bases at J, leaving 3 bases unmatched. The CDR3 is CASSQDGTGYYEQYF. CDR3 DNA: TGTGCCAGCAGCCAAGACGGGACAGGGTACTACGAGCAGTACTTC.

This sequence joins TRBV29-1 and TRBJ2-3; 8 bases are a match to TRBD1. Germline-derived CDR1 and CDR2 are SQVTM and ANQGSEA. This CDR3 contains 16 residues. V dropped 1 base and J dropped 2; count of bases not matched to a gene: 8. CDR3 protein: CSVEGTPGGPTDTQYF. The CDR3 DNA reads TGCAGCGTTGAAGGGACCCCAGGGGGCCCCACAGATACGCAGTATTTT.

CDR3 nucleotide sequence: TGTGCCTGGAGTGTACTCTACCGGACTAGCGACCGCAATGAGCAGTTCTTC. Its translation: CAWSVLYRTSDRNEQFF. The chain combines TRBV30 with TRBJ2-1; TRBD2 matches 9 bases. The germline gives CDR1 GTSNPN, CDR2 SVGIG (reference sequence). This CDR3 has 17 amino acids. Trimming cost V 0 bases and J 6 bases; bases outside gene matches: 12.

V is TRBV14 and J is TRBJ2-1, with a tentative D call TRBD2 (6 bases). V dropped 0 bases and J dropped 6 bases, with 18 bases sitting between them. CDR1 is SGHDN and CDR2 is FVKESK in the germline V gene. The CDR3 sequence is 17 residues long. The CDR3 sequence is CASSQDVGGLGRNEQFF. The CDR3 DNA is TGTGCCAGCAGCCAAGATGTGGGGGGACTCGGGCGCAATGAGCAGTTCTTC. The entire variable domain, with the rest obtained from reference TRBV14 and TRBJ2-1, is as follows: EAGVTQFPSHSVIEKGQTVTLRCDPISGHDNLYWYRRVMGKEIKFLLHFVKESKQDESGMPNNRFLAERTGGTYSTLKVQPAELEDSGVYFCASSQDVGGLGRNEQFFGPGTRLTVL.

The rearrangement uses TRBV20-1 and TRBJ1-1, with 9 positions matching TRBD1. The CDR3 extends over 10 amino acids. The V gene's germline CDR1 is DFQATT and CDR2 SNEGSKA (reference sequence). CDR3 DNA sequence: TGCAGGGGGACAGGGAAGGAAGCTTTCTTT. It specifies CRGTGKEAFF.

This chain links TRBV3-1 (or the pseudogene TRBV3-2) with TRBJ2-5, with 11 nucleotides matching TRBD2. This CDR3 has 17 amino acids. Germline V gene data show CDR1 as LGHDT and CDR2 as YNNKEL (reference sequence). V was clipped by 1 base and J by 4 bases; unmatched bases: 8. CDR3 loop: CASSQVKLLAGGETQYF. The CDR3 DNA reads as TGTGCCAGCAGCCAAGTAAAGCTTCTAGCGGGAGGAGAGACCCAGTACTTC.

CDR3 bases: TGTGCCAGCACAAATACGGGCGAGCAGTACTTC. Protein product: CASTNTGEQYF. The chain recombines TRBV6-5 with TRBJ2-7, with D unresolved. Germline CDR1 and CDR2: MNHEY and SVGAGI. The CDR3 is 11 residues long. V lost 7 bases and J lost 6, with 10 bases in between.

The CDR3 sequence is CSVDNKGQGTNYGYTF. CDR3 bases: TGCAGCGTTGATAATAAGGGACAGGGGACTAACTATGGCTACACCTTC. The rearrangement joins TRBV29-1 to TRBJ1-2; 10 bases map to TRBD1. The CDR3 totals 16 residues. V lost 3 bases, J lost 0 bases, and 7 bases stayed unmatched. Germline V lookup: CDR1 SQVTM, CDR2 ANQGSEA.

The chain recombines TRBV6-5 with TRBJ2-7; 9 bases map to TRBD1. The CDR3 loop spans 13 amino acids. Losses at the gene ends were 11 bases for V and 4 bases for J; bases not matched to a gene: 9. CDR1 is MNHEY and CDR2 is SVGAGI in the germline V gene. The CDR3 DNA reads as TGTGCCGTCGTACAGGGGGCGTCTTACGAGCAGTACTTC. This codes for CAVVQGASYEQYF.